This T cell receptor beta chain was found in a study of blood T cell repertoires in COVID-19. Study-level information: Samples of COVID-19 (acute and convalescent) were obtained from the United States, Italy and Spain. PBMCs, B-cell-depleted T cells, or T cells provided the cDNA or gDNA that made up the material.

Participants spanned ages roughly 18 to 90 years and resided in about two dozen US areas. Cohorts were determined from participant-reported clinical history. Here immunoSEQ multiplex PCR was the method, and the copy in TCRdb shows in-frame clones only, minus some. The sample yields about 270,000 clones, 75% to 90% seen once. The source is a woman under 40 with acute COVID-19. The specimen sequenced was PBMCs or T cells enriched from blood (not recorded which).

The CDR3 DNA reads as TGTGCCAGCAGCCAAGATGAGGCCAGCTCCTACAATGAGCAGTTCTTC. This translates into CASSQDEASSYNEQFF. This chain uses TRBV3-1 (or the pseudogene TRBV3-2) with TRBJ2-1; unclear D gene. Germline V gene data show CDR1 as LGHDT and CDR2 as YNNKEL (reference sequence). The CDR3 is made up of 16 amino acids. V was cut by 0 bases and J by 0 bases, with 9 bases left in between.